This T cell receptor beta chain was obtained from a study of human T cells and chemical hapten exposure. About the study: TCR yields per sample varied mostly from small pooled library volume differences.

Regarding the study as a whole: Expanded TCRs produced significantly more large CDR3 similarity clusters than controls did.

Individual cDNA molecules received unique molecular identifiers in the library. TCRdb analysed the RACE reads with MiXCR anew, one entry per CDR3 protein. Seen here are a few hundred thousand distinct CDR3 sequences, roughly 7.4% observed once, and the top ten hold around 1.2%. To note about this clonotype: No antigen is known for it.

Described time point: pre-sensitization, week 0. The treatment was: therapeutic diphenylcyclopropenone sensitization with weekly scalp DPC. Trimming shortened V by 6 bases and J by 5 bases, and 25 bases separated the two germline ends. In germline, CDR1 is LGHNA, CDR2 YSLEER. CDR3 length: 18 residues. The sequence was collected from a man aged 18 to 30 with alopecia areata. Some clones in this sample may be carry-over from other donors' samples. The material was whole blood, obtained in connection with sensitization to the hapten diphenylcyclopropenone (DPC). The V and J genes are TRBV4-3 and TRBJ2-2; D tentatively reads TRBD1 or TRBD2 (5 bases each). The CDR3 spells CASREKEWDGELTGELFF. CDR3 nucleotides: TGCGCCAGCAGGGAAAAGGAATGGGACGGCGAACTGACCGGGGAGCTGTTTTTT.